One sample yielded the 23 T cell receptor beta chains listed below, sequenced in a study of blood T cell repertoires in COVID-19. Sequencing used immunoSEQ multiplex PCR; TCRdb keeps in-frame clones, though not all of them. This repertoire shows fewer than 40,000 clones, roughly 78% found once; its top ten account for 33%. The sample comprised peripheral blood. These receptors all come from a man aged 60 to 75 with acute or convalescent COVID-19.

CDR3 sequence reads: CATSRDIAGGGIGEQFF. The DNA of the CDR3 is TGTGCCACCAGCAGAGACATAGCGGGAGGAGGGATCGGTGAGCAGTTCTTC. The chain joins TRBV15 to TRBJ2-1; TRBD2 matches 10 bases. Germline V gene data show CDR1 as LNHNV and CDR2 as YYDKDF (reference sequence). V lost 0 bases to trimming and J lost 9 bases; unmatched junction nucleotides: 11. This CDR3 is built from 17 residues. Combining the CDR3 with reference TRBV15 and TRBJ2-1 gives the whole variable domain DAMVIQNPRYQVTQFGKPVTLSCSQTLNHNVMYWYQQKSSQAPKLLFHYYDKDFNNEADTPDNFQSRRPNTSFCFLDIRSPGLGDTAMYLCATSRDIAGGGIGEQFFGPGTRLTVL.

V usage is TRBV6-2 or TRBV6-3 and J usage is TRBJ2-1; D is unclear. Between the trimmed V and J ends, which lost 6 bases and 6 bases, there was a span of 9 bases. Per the germline V gene, CDR1 is MNHEY and CDR2 is SVGEGT. The CDR3 consists of 12 residues. CDR3 sequence reads: CASSGRINEQFF. CDR3 sequence (DNA): TGTGCCAGCAGCGGTAGAATCAATGAGCAGTTCTTC.

The table lists this clone with a few counts. The rearrangement joins TRBV24-1 to TRBJ2-7, with 7 bases lining up with TRBD1. The germline CDR1 and CDR2 sequences are KGHDR and SFDVKD. The J segment lost 2 bases and the V segment lost 9 bases, leaving 6 bases of the junction unmatched. There are 13 residues in the CDR3. The CDR3, as DNA: TGTGCCACCGGGGCAACAGGGGCCTACGAGCAGTACTTC. This sequence encodes CATGATGAYEQYF.

This chain's CDR3 is CASSATDEQFF. CDR3 sequence (DNA): TGTGCCAGCAGTGCTACGGATGAGCAGTTCTTC. This sequence joins TRBV12-3 or TRBV12-4 and TRBJ2-1; no clear D. Trimming stripped 5 bases from V and 8 bases from J, with 7 bases between. The CDR3 has 11 amino acids.

V and J are TRBV6-2 or TRBV6-3 and TRBJ2-1; TRBD2 matches at 9 bases. V dropped 4 bases and J dropped 5; count of bases not matched to a gene: 12. The CDR3 has 17 residues. CDR1 is MNHEY, CDR2 SVGEGT, per germline. CDR3 nucleotides: TGTGCCAGCAGTTTCATGGCTAGCGGGAACCGACACAATGAGCAGTTCTTC. This codes for CASSFMASGNRHNEQFF.

The rearrangement links TRBV10-2 to TRBJ1-3; no reliable D call. The CDR3 has 15 residues. Trimming removed 6 bases at V and 1 base at J, with 13 bases between. The germline CDR1 and CDR2 sequences are WSHSY and SAAADI. The CDR3 protein is CASRGIGISGNTIYF. DNA for the CDR3: TGCGCCAGCAGAGGCATCGGGATTTCTGGAAACACCATATATTTT.

This clone appeared a few times. The chain employs TRBV7-9 and TRBJ1-2; 9 nucleotides align to TRBD1. Trimming cost V 5 bases and J 8 bases; bases outside gene matches: 3. Per the germline V gene, CDR1 is SEHNR and CDR2 is FQNEAQ (reference sequence). This CDR3 comprises 12 residues. CDR3 nucleotides: TGTGCCAGCAGCCGACAGGGGGGAGGCTACACCTTC. Its translation: CASSRQGGGYTF.

This clone was picked up a small number of times. The chain recombines TRBV7-8 with TRBJ2-5; D is perhaps TRBD1 (6 bases). Germline assignment: CDR1 SGHVS and CDR2 FQNEAQ. The CDR3 totals 16 residues. V shed 5 bases and J shed 2 bases, with 18 bases lying between them. CDR3 nucleotides: TGTGCCAGCAGCCCCAGGGGAACAGAGCTACAAGAGACCCAGTACTTC. It is translated as CASSPRGTELQETQYF.

Only a few counts were recorded for this clone. Other DNA sequences of this sample code for an identical CDR3. The V gene is TRBV3-1 (or the pseudogene TRBV3-2), the J gene TRBJ1-1; D gene ambiguous. The CDR3 runs 11 residues. V was trimmed by 2 bases and J by 7 bases, leaving 5 bases between them. Germline CDR1 LGHDT, CDR2 YNNKEL (reference sequence). The CDR3 nucleotides read TGTGCCAGCAGCCAAACGGGTGAAGCTTTCTTT. It encodes CASSQTGEAFF.

The genes are TRBV9 and TRBJ2-1; D perhaps matches TRBD1 (5 bases). V lost 6 bases and J lost 4, with 17 bases in between. Germline-derived CDR1 and CDR2 are SGDLS and YYNGEE. CDR3 length: 15 residues. CDR3 DNA: TGTGCCAGCACCCCCACCCCGACAGCATACAATGAGCAGTTCTTC. This sequence encodes CASTPTPTAYNEQFF.

The V and J genes are TRBV5-1 and TRBJ2-1, with 8 positions matching TRBD1. With V trimmed by 4 bases and J by 5 bases, 8 bases remained unmatched. The length of the CDR3 is 15 residues. Germline CDR1 reads SGHRS; CDR2 reads YFSETQ. The CDR3 region is CASSPGTGSNNEQFF. CDR3 in DNA: TGCGCCAGCAGCCCAGGGACAGGATCGAACAATGAGCAGTTCTTC.

The chain recombines TRBV11-2 with TRBJ2-7; 8 bases map to TRBD2. In germline, CDR1 is SGHAT, CDR2 FQNNGV. This CDR3 has 16 amino acids. V shed 5 bases and J 0 bases; nucleotides not matched to a gene: 9. CDR3 loop: CASSPLAGTLSYEQYF. The CDR3 region has the DNA TGTGCCAGCAGCCCTCTAGCGGGTACCCTCTCCTACGAGCAGTACTTC.

The chain employs TRBV6-5 and TRBJ2-5; a possible D gene is TRBD2 (6 bases). CDR1 is MNHEY and CDR2 is SVGAGI in the germline V gene. V was clipped by 7 bases and J by 4 bases, with 19 bases between them. The CDR3 has 15 residues. CDR3 sequence: CASIPRPPGAETQYF. DNA for the CDR3: TGTGCCAGCATCCCGAGACCCCCGGGAGCAGAGACCCAGTACTTC.

This rearrangement joins TRBV19 to TRBJ2-5; TRBD2 might be the D (6 bases). Germline CDR1 and CDR2: LNHDA and SQIVND (reference sequence). This CDR3 comprises 14 residues. V dropped 3 bases and J dropped 5 bases, with 13 bases sitting between them. This chain's CDR3 is CASSIPGVGETQYF. The DNA of the CDR3 is TGTGCCAGTAGTATTCCGGGAGTGGGGGAGACCCAGTACTTC.

The V call is TRBV10-1, the J call TRBJ1-3; D gene unclear. V lost 3 bases, J lost 0 bases, and 9 bases lay in between. The germline V gene encodes CDR1 WNHNN and CDR2 SYGVQD (reference sequence). The CDR3 consists of 15 residues. This chain's CDR3 is CASSEPGVSGNTIYF. DNA of the CDR3: TGCGCCAGCAGTGAACCCGGGGTCTCTGGAAACACCATATATTTT.

The chain employs TRBV3-1 (or the pseudogene TRBV3-2) and TRBJ2-1; 7 bases map to TRBD2. The CDR3 loop spans 12 amino acids. Looked up from germline, CDR1 is LGHDT and CDR2 is YNNKEL (reference sequence). The V segment lost 3 bases and the J segment 15 bases; nucleotides outside the gene matches: 8. The CDR3 sequence is CASSQSMREWFF. The CDR3 DNA is TGTGCCAGCAGCCAGTCGATGCGGGAGTGGTTCTTC.

This chain connects TRBV4-1 to TRBJ1-4; D is unclear. Trimming left V 0 bases short and J 4 bases short, with 12 bases between. Per the germline V gene, CDR1 is MGHRA and CDR2 is YSYEKL. The CDR3 length is 16 residues. Here the CDR3 DNA reads TGCGCCAGCAGCCAAGATCCGGGTCGGCTTAATGAAAAACTGTTTTTT. This gives the protein CASSQDPGRLNEKLFF.

The rearrangement uses TRBV24-1 and TRBJ2-3; D not resolved. This CDR3 has 11 residues. The germline CDR1 and CDR2 sequences are KGHDR and SFDVKD. V was cut by 6 bases and J by 2 bases, with 2 bases left in between. CDR3 DNA: TGTGCCACCAGTTACACAGATACGCAGTATTTT. It translates to CATSYTDTQYF.

This rearrangement joins TRBV11-2 to TRBJ1-5, with D perhaps TRBD1 (5 bases). This CDR3 comprises 14 residues. Trimming stripped 2 bases from V and 7 bases from J, with 12 bases between. CDR1 is SGHAT, CDR2 FQNNGV, per germline. The CDR3 loop reads CASSLQGRGQPQHF. The CDR3 coding sequence is TGTGCCAGCAGCTTACAGGGTAGAGGCCAGCCCCAGCATTTT.

J is TRBJ2-7 and V is TRBV5-4; no clear D gene. Between the trimmed V and J ends, which lost 2 bases and 0 bases, there was a span of 6 bases. CDR1 is SGHNT and CDR2 is YYREEE in the germline V gene (reference sequence). The CDR3 has 13 amino acids. This chain's CDR3 is CASSFASSYEQYF. The CDR3 DNA sequence: TGTGCCAGCAGCTTCGCCAGCTCCTACGAGCAGTACTTC.

The chain joins TRBV5-1 to TRBJ2-1, with TRBD1 matching 9 bases. J gave up 6 bases and V 3 bases, and 4 bases lay outside the gene matches. The CDR3 sequence is 14 residues long. CDR1 SGHRS and CDR2 YFSETQ come from the germline V gene. CDR3 in amino acids: CASSSGQGANEQFF. CDR3 DNA sequence: TGCGCCAGCAGCTCGGGACAGGGTGCCAATGAGCAGTTCTTC.

The genes are TRBV3-1 (or the pseudogene TRBV3-2) and TRBJ1-2; no clear D. The CDR3 loop spans 15 amino acids. V lost 0 bases, J lost 7 bases, and 15 bases lay in between. Per germline, CDR1 LGHDT and CDR2 YNNKEL (reference sequence). In nucleotides, the CDR3 is TGTGCCAGCAGCCAAGAAAGACGGAGGATGGGTGGCTACACCTTC. Translation: CASSQERRRMGGYTF.

This clone was picked up one time. The chain employs TRBV28 and TRBJ2-3, with D unclear. The CDR3 has 13 amino acids. The germline V and J ends were trimmed by 3 bases and 4 bases, with 8 bases remaining between them. Per germline, CDR1 MDHEN and CDR2 SYDVKM. The CDR3 is CASSFIFPDTQYF. In nucleotides, the CDR3 is TGTGCCAGCAGTTTTATTTTTCCAGATACGCAGTATTTT.